This T cell receptor beta chain was found in a study of response to subunit inactivated influenza vaccine. This clonotype was seen more than once but under ten times. What it recognizes is unknown. TCRdb reanalysed the RT-PCR reads using MiXCR and keeps one entry per CDR3 protein. The data hold about 780,000 distinct CDR3 sequences, with about 18% observed a single time. Broader study findings: New T cells are recruited in small numbers by each seasonal influenza vaccination, according to the authors' suggestion.

The V end was cut by 0 bases, the J end by 3 bases, with 10 bases between. Germline loops: CDR1 SEHNR, CDR2 FQNEAQ (reference sequence). The length of the CDR3 is 15 residues. The V and J genes are TRBV7-9 and TRBJ2-3; TRBD2 might be the D (5 bases). Sample: PBMCs from blood, taken approximately 5 days after vaccination. The TCR was taken from a man over 45 who received an inactivated influenza vaccine. The CDR3 here is CASSLALGVTDTQYF. Here the CDR3 DNA reads TGTGCCAGCAGCTTAGCGCTGGGAGTAACAGATACGCAGTATTTT.